The 18 T cell receptor beta chains listed next were all sequenced from one sample in a study of spatial heterogeneity in lung cancer. TCRdb reprocessed the 5' RACE reads via MiXCR and lists one record per CDR3 protein. This sample has tens of thousands of distinct CDR3 sequences; 8% occur once, and the top ten carry about 7%. Noted time point: sample taken at primary tumor resection. Sequences were derived from PBMCs, sampled at surgery. The source of these receptors is a male donor with early-stage non-small cell lung cancer.

This clonotype was found many times. The chain links TRBV11-1 to TRBJ1-2; 8 bases match TRBD1. The CDR3 sequence is 14 residues long. The germline V gene has CDR1 SGHAT and CDR2 FQDESV (reference sequence). The trim removed 4 bases at V and 4 bases at J, leaving 5 bases unmatched. CDR3 in DNA: TGTGCCAGCAGCTCGGGGACAGGAGGCTATGGCTACACCTTC. Residues: CASSSGTGGYGYTF.

Many counts were recorded for this clonotype. V and J are TRBV18 and TRBJ2-5, with a possible D match to TRBD1 (6 bases). The CDR3 runs to 15 residues. V was shortened by 1 base and J by 5 bases, with 14 bases between the two germline ends. Germline CDR1 is KGHSH and CDR2 is LQKENI. CDR3 nucleotide sequence: TGTGCCAGCTCACCACTGTCAGGGGATATGGAGACCCAGTACTTC. Its translation: CASSPLSGDMETQYF.

In its sample, this clonotype was seen a few times. The chain combines TRBV28 with TRBJ1-5; D perhaps matches TRBD1 (6 bases). This CDR3 is built from 14 residues. Germline assignment: CDR1 MDHEN and CDR2 SYDVKM. The V gene lost 5 bases and the J gene lost 3 bases, with 11 bases spanning the gap. CDR3 sequence: CASSHRDPNQPQHF. The CDR3 coding sequence is TGTGCCAGCAGTCACAGGGATCCCAATCAGCCCCAGCATTTT.

Ten or more counts support this clonotype. V and J are TRBV20-1 and TRBJ2-7; D is possibly TRBD1 (6 bases). There are 15 residues in the CDR3. Between the trimmed V and J ends, which lost 0 bases and 2 bases, there was a span of 14 bases. Per the germline V gene, CDR1 is DFQATT and CDR2 is SNEGSKA (reference sequence). The CDR3 region is CSARDSYGQTYEQYF. DNA of the CDR3: TGCAGTGCTAGAGATTCCTACGGACAGACCTACGAGCAGTACTTC.

This clonotype appeared a few times. The CDR3 region has the DNA TGTGCCAGCAGCGTCGTGACAGGGTCCGGTGAAGCTTTCTTT. Translating gives CASSVVTGSGEAFF. This chain links TRBV9 with TRBJ1-1, with TRBD1 matching over 7 bases. The length of the CDR3 is 14 residues. CDR1 is SGDLS, CDR2 YYNGEE, per germline. The V gene end was trimmed by 2 bases and the J gene end by 7 bases; junction bases not matched to a gene: 8. Full variable domain (rest looked up from reference TRBV9 and TRBJ1-1): DSGVTQTPKHLITATGQRVTLRCSPRSGDLSVYWYQQSLDQGLQFLIQYYNGEERAKGNILERFSAQQFPDLHSELNLSSLELGDSALYFCASSVVTGSGEAFFGQGTRLTVV.

This clonotype was detected ten times or more. The chain joins TRBV6-2 or TRBV6-3 to TRBJ2-1; the match to TRBD2 covers 8 bases. Germline V lookup: CDR1 MNHEY, CDR2 SVGEGT. V was clipped by 7 bases and J by 4 bases; unmatched bases: 9. The length of the CDR3 is 15 residues. The CDR3 sequence: CASIPAGTRYNEQFF. The CDR3 coding sequence is TGTGCCAGCATTCCCGCCGGGACTAGATACAATGAGCAGTTCTTC.

Many counts were recorded for this clonotype. V is TRBV6-2 or TRBV6-3 and J is TRBJ2-5, with a tentative D call TRBD2 (6 bases). In germline, CDR1 is MNHEY, CDR2 SVGEGT. With 6 bases removed from V and 0 bases from J, the gap between germline ends came to 8 bases. The CDR3 is made up of 13 amino acids. CDR3 nucleotides: TGTGCCAGCAGCCGGGGGTACCAAGAGACCCAGTACTTC. This sequence encodes CASSRGYQETQYF.

V is TRBV12-3 or TRBV12-4 and J is TRBJ1-1; 7 nucleotides agree with TRBD1. Losses at the gene ends were 5 bases for V and 1 base for J; bases not matched to a gene: 4. This CDR3 is 14 amino acids long. CDR3 bases: TGTGCCAGCAGTCCAGGGACAGCGAACACTGAAGCTTTCTTT. It translates to CASSPGTANTEAFF.

This clonotype was found a few times. The gene calls are TRBV29-1 and TRBJ2-3; D may be TRBD1 (5 bases). Germline CDR1 reads SQVTM; CDR2 reads ANQGSEA. CDR3 size: 13 residues. V lost 3 bases and J 10 bases, leaving 17 bases between the germline ends. This CDR3 is CSVDWTVGRAQYF. In DNA form, the CDR3 reads TGCAGCGTTGATTGGACCGTCGGCAGGGCGCAGTATTTT.

In its sample, this clonotype was seen a few times. The chain joins TRBV7-9 to TRBJ1-1; tentatively, D is TRBD1 (6 bases). The CDR3 covers 14 residues. The germline CDR1 and CDR2 sequences are SEHNR and FQNEAQ (reference sequence). Deletions cut 3 bases from V and 3 bases from J, with 11 bases between. The CDR3 DNA is TGTGCCAGCAGCTTTCAACAGGGTCACACTGAAGCTTTCTTT. Encoded protein: CASSFQQGHTEAFF.

The rearrangement uses TRBV5-4 and TRBJ1-2, with 7 bases matching TRBD1. The CDR3 is made up of 15 amino acids. Trimming took 4 bases from V and 4 from J; bases not matched to a gene: 10. CDR1 and CDR2 from the germline V gene are SGHNT and YYREEE (reference sequence). CDR3 sequence: CASSTATGMSYGYTF. The DNA for the CDR3 is TGTGCCAGCAGCACGGCGACAGGGATGAGCTATGGCTACACCTTC.

This clonotype was seen at least ten times. This chain uses TRBV2 with TRBJ2-3, with D tentatively TRBD2 (5 bases). Germline V gene sequence: CDR1 SNHLY, CDR2 FYNNEI. The V and J ends lost 2 bases and 0 bases respectively, with 12 bases between them. The CDR3 runs to 16 residues. CDR3 bases: TGTGCCAGCAGTGAATTGGGAGACTCTAGCACAGATACGCAGTATTTT. This translates into CASSELGDSSTDTQYF.

This clonotype was seen only a few times. This chain uses TRBV5-5 with TRBJ2-7; D is unresolved. Germline V gives CDR1 SGHKS, CDR2 YYEKEE (reference sequence). Trimming took off 4 bases at V and 3 bases at J, with 11 bases between the two ends. The CDR3 sequence is 13 residues long. CDR3 sequence reads: CASSPNPDYEQYF. In nucleotides, the CDR3 is TGTGCCAGCAGCCCCAACCCTGACTACGAGCAGTACTTC.

This clonotype was found many times. The chain carries TRBV18 and TRBJ2-1, with D perhaps TRBD1 (5 bases). This CDR3 region has 17 residues. Between the trimmed V and J ends, which lost 3 bases and 4 bases, there was a span of 19 bases. Germline values: CDR1 KGHSH, CDR2 LQKENI. In DNA, the CDR3 is TGTGCCAGCTCACCCCCCTTTGGGGCGGACGTTTACAATGAGCAGTTCTTC. Translated: CASSPPFGADVYNEQFF.

This clonotype has ten or more counts. The rearrangement joins TRBV2 to TRBJ2-7, with D possibly TRBD2 on 5 matching bases. Germline CDR1 reads SNHLY; CDR2 reads FYNNEI. The CDR3 is made up of 13 amino acids. Trimming removed 1 base at V and 7 bases at J, with 11 bases between. The CDR3 region is CASSEERRGEQYF. The CDR3 DNA follows: TGTGCCAGCAGTGAAGAGAGGAGAGGGGAGCAGTACTTC. Full variable domain (remainder filled in from reference TRBV2 and TRBJ2-7): EPEVTQTPSHQVTQMGQEVILRCVPISNHLYFYWYRQILGQKVEFLVSFYNNEISEKSEIFDDQFSVERPDGSNFTLKIRSTKLEDSAMYFCASSEERRGEQYFGPGTRLTVT.

Only a few counts were recorded for this clonotype. The chain is built from TRBV6-5 and TRBJ2-2; 8 bases match TRBD1. V was pared by 6 bases and J by 3 bases, with 12 bases of the junction left unmatched. The length of the CDR3 is 17 residues. Per germline, CDR1 MNHEY and CDR2 SVGAGI. In nucleotides, the CDR3 is TGTGCCAGCAGCCGATCCACCAGGGGGCCGGACACCGGGGAGCTGTTTTTT. Translating gives CASSRSTRGPDTGELFF.

This clonotype turned up a few times. The V gene is TRBV13, the J gene TRBJ1-1, with D possibly being TRBD1 (5 bases). CDR1 and CDR2 (germline): PRHDT, FYEKMQ (reference sequence). The CDR3 length is 11 residues. V gave up 3 bases and J gave up 11 bases, with 10 bases separating them. CDR3 sequence: CASSFGTRAFF. DNA of the CDR3: TGTGCCAGCAGCTTTGGGACTCGGGCTTTCTTT.

V gene TRBV5-6 combines with J gene TRBJ2-4; 10 nucleotides agree with TRBD1. In germline, CDR1 is SGHDT, CDR2 YYEEEE. J was trimmed by 5 bases and V by 3 bases; bases with no gene match: 2. The CDR3 totals 14 residues. The CDR3 sequence: CASSWGTGENIQYF. The CDR3 nucleotides read TGTGCCAGCAGCTGGGGGACAGGGGAAAACATTCAGTACTTC.